The 21 T cell receptor beta chains presented below share a single source sample, sequenced in a study of CD8+ T cells in alopecia areata. Reverse transcribed after extraction, RNA yielded cDNA as the sequencing template. Libraries were prepared by immunoSEQ multiplex PCR; TCRdb keeps only in-frame clonotypes and omits some of them. The table shows roughly 200,000 clones, with about 53% occurring only once. Noted treatment: oral pan-JAK inhibitor, 5-10 mg twice daily. The sequenced sample was CD8+ T cells sorted from blood, obtained at week 24, from a patient treated with tofacitinib. Receptor source: a human donor with alopecia areata.

This clone appeared a few times. The V gene is TRBV2, the J gene TRBJ1-5; D is perhaps TRBD1 (5 bases). With 7 bases removed from V and 3 bases from J, the gap between germline ends came to 16 bases. Germline CDR1 reads SNHLY; CDR2 reads FYNNEI. The CDR3 loop spans 15 amino acids. The CDR3 here is CASMGGGNANQPQHF. The CDR3 nucleotides are TGTGCCAGCATGGGCGGGGGGAACGCCAATCAGCCCCAGCATTTT.

The chain uses TRBV7-9 and TRBJ2-7; D is ambiguous. Germline loops: CDR1 SEHNR, CDR2 FQNEAQ (reference sequence). The CDR3 runs to 14 residues. V was cut by 1 base and J by 5 bases, with 12 bases left in between. As DNA, the CDR3 is TGTGCCAGCAGCTTAGGTTATGGCAGGAACGAGCAGTACTTC. Translation gives CASSLGYGRNEQYF.

This clone was seen a handful of times. The rearrangement uses TRBV7-2 and TRBJ2-3, with 9 bases lining up with TRBD2. The ends lost 5 bases at V and 0 bases at J; junction bases unmatched: 3. The CDR3 covers 15 residues. Germline CDR1 reads SGHTA; CDR2 reads FQGNSA. CDR3 region: CASSPGLASTDTQYF. CDR3 DNA: TGTGCCAGCAGCCCGGGACTAGCTAGCACAGATACGCAGTATTTT. Using reference TRBV7-2 and TRBJ2-3 for the parts outside the CDR3, the full variable domain is GAGVSQSPSNKVTEKGKDVELRCDPISGHTALYWYRQSLGQGLEFLIYFQGNSAPDKSGLPSDRFSAERTGGSVSTLTIQRTQQEDSAVYLCASSPGLASTDTQYFGPGTRLTVL.

The V gene is TRBV5-1, the J gene TRBJ1-5, with D possibly TRBD1 on 5 matching bases. Trimming pared 0 bases from V and 3 bases from J, leaving 13 bases between. This CDR3 spans 16 amino acids. Germline V gives CDR1 SGHRS, CDR2 YFSETQ. The CDR3 reads CASSLVSARVNQPQHF. CDR3 sequence (DNA): TGCGCCAGCAGCTTGGTCTCCGCCAGGGTCAATCAGCCCCAGCATTTT.

V is TRBV30 and J is TRBJ1-1; D is unresolved. Per the germline V gene, CDR1 is GTSNPN and CDR2 is SVGIG (reference sequence). The V and J ends lost 5 bases and 8 bases respectively, with 15 bases between them. The CDR3 sequence is 12 residues long. Here the CDR3 reads CAWLPFEPEAFF. CDR3 sequence (DNA): TGTGCCTGGCTCCCCTTCGAGCCAGAAGCTTTCTTT. The full variable domain, its missing parts supplied by reference TRBV30 and TRBJ1-1, is SQTIHQWPATLVQPVGSPLSLECTVEGTSNPNLYWYRQAAGRGLQLLFYSVGIGQISSEVPQNLSASRPQDRQFILSSKKLLLSDSGFYLCAWLPFEPEAFFGQGTRLTVV.

The rearrangement links TRBV2 to TRBJ1-2, with D uncertain. Trimming removed 7 bases at V and 2 bases at J, with 11 bases between. CDR1 is SNHLY and CDR2 is FYNNEI in the germline V gene. The CDR3 extends over 13 amino acids. For the CDR3, the DNA is TGTGCCAGCACGGGAAAGAAAAACTATGGCTACACCTTC. Amino acids: CASTGKKNYGYTF.

The chain couples TRBV29-1 to TRBJ2-7; TRBD1 agrees at 7 bases. CDR3 length: 13 residues. Germline CDR1 reads SQVTM; CDR2 reads ANQGSEA. The V gene end was trimmed by 3 bases and the J gene end by 4 bases; junction bases not matched to a gene: 6. DNA for the CDR3: TGCAGCGTTGAGTTCGGACAGGAGTACGAGCAGTACTTC. Translating it yields CSVEFGQEYEQYF.

The gene calls are TRBV29-1 and TRBJ1-2; 9 nucleotides match TRBD1. The ends lost 1 base at V and 8 bases at J; junction bases unmatched: 8. The CDR3 spans 14 residues. Looked up from germline, CDR1 is SQVTM and CDR2 is ANQGSEA. The CDR3 DNA follows: TGCAGCGTTGAAGCCCCGGGGGACAGGGAAGGCTACACCTTC. Its translation: CSVEAPGDREGYTF.

Only a few counts were recorded for this clone. The gene calls are TRBV14 and TRBJ2-7; no clear D gene. Trimming left V 2 bases short and J 0 bases short, with 5 bases between. CDR1 and CDR2 from the germline V gene are SGHDN and FVKESK. The CDR3 totals 13 residues. The CDR3 loop reads CASSQMDSYEQYF. DNA for the CDR3: TGTGCCAGCAGCCAAATGGACTCCTACGAGCAGTACTTC. The complete variable domain, with remaining parts taken from reference TRBV14 and TRBJ2-7, reads EAGVTQFPSHSVIEKGQTVTLRCDPISGHDNLYWYRRVMGKEIKFLLHFVKESKQDESGMPNNRFLAERTGGTYSTLKVQPAELEDSGVYFCASSQMDSYEQYFGPGTRLTVT.

The V call is TRBV30, the J call TRBJ1-2; no clear D gene. The germline CDR1 and CDR2 sequences are GTSNPN and SVGIG (reference sequence). Trimming cost V 2 bases and J 4 bases, with 8 bases left between them. The CDR3 contains 12 residues. CDR3 sequence (DNA): TGTGCCTGGAGTACCGGGAGCTATGGCTACACCTTC. It translates to CAWSTGSYGYTF.

This clone came up a few times. The chain joins TRBV5-1 to TRBJ2-1, with TRBD1 matching 10 bases. The germline gives CDR1 SGHRS, CDR2 YFSETQ. Trimming took 0 bases from V and 8 from J; bases not matched to a gene: 5. The CDR3 consists of 15 residues. In nucleotides, the CDR3 is TGCGCCAGCAGCTTGGTGGGACAGGGGATCGATGAGCAGTTCTTC. Translation: CASSLVGQGIDEQFF.

The chain is built from TRBV7-9 and TRBJ1-2; D is uncertain. CDR3 length equals 14 residues. The germline V and J ends were trimmed by 5 bases and 0 bases, with 10 bases remaining between them. Germline-derived CDR1 and CDR2 are SEHNR and FQNEAQ (reference sequence). The CDR3, as DNA: TGTGCCAGCAGCAGAGAAGGCTCTAACTATGGCTACACCTTC. This codes for CASSREGSNYGYTF.

This clone has a handful of counts. This chain joins TRBV9 and TRBJ2-1, with TRBD2 matching 8 bases. In germline, CDR1 is SGDLS, CDR2 YYNGEE. CDR3 length: 15 residues. Losses at the gene ends were 0 bases for V and 8 bases for J; bases not matched to a gene: 7. The CDR3, as DNA: TGTGCCAGCAGCGTAGCGTCGGGGGGGCTCGATGAGCAGTTCTTC. Translating gives CASSVASGGLDEQFF.

This clone has just a few counts. The J gene is TRBJ1-1, the V gene TRBV14; D is undetermined. CDR1 SGHDN and CDR2 FVKESK come from the germline V gene. This CDR3 contains 16 residues. Trimming cost V 2 bases and J 0 bases, with 13 bases left between them. The CDR3 sequence: CASSQILEGLNTEAFF. CDR3 bases: TGTGCCAGCAGCCAAATTCTGGAGGGTTTGAACACTGAAGCTTTCTTT.

This clone was seen a handful of times. The rearrangement joins TRBV23-1 to TRBJ1-3; D remains unclear. TRBV23-1 is an open reading frame whose function is uncertain. The V end was cut by 4 bases, the J end by 0 bases, with 7 bases between. The length of the CDR3 is 14 residues. The chain's CDR3 is CASSLRDSGNTIYF. Written as DNA, the CDR3 is TGCGCCAGCAGTCTGAGGGACTCTGGAAACACCATATATTTT.

This clone was observed a handful of times. The gene calls are TRBV29-1 and TRBJ1-2; D not resolved. The V end lost 5 bases, the J end lost 3 bases, and 10 bases lay between the germline ends. The CDR3 runs 12 residues. CDR1 and CDR2 from the germline V gene are SQVTM and ANQGSEA. The DNA of the CDR3 is TGCAGCGTTATCGACGGATACTATGGCTACACCTTC. Translated, it gives CSVIDGYYGYTF.

CDR3 protein: CASSFGYTEAFF. Written as DNA, the CDR3 is TGCGCCAGCAGCTTTGGATACACTGAAGCTTTCTTT. The chain carries TRBV5-1 and TRBJ1-1, with D hard to call. V was pared by 2 bases and J by 3 bases, with 5 bases between. Germline assignment: CDR1 SGHRS and CDR2 YFSETQ. The CDR3 length is 12 residues.

This clone was counted a few times. The J gene is TRBJ2-1, the V gene TRBV9; 9 bases map to TRBD2. Germline CDR1 reads SGDLS; CDR2 reads YYNGEE. The V and J ends lost 5 bases and 10 bases, in that order; junction bases with no gene match: 7. The length of the CDR3 is 13 residues. The CDR3, as DNA: TGTGCCAGCAGTGAGGGGACTAGCCCAGAGCAGTTCTTC. The encoded protein is CASSEGTSPEQFF.

This chain links TRBV4-2 with TRBJ2-3; possible D gene TRBD1, 5 bases. Trimming pared 2 bases from V and 0 bases from J, leaving 9 bases between. CDR3 length: 15 residues. Germline CDR1 LGHNA, CDR2 YNFKEQ. CDR3 region: CASSQWTSSTDTQYF. The CDR3 coding sequence is TGTGCCAGCAGCCAATGGACAAGTAGCACAGATACGCAGTATTTT.

As concerns this clone: This may be a read error: a much more frequent sequence differs by one nucleotide. Other DNA sequences within the sample encode an identical CDR3. The V call is TRBV13, the J call TRBJ2-2; weak D call: TRBD1 (5 bases). This CDR3 has 12 residues. The germline V gene has CDR1 PRHDT and CDR2 FYEKMQ (reference sequence). Trimming shortened V by 4 bases and J by 5 bases, and 5 bases separated the two germline ends. The CDR3 spells CASSSGTGELFF. For the CDR3, the DNA is TGTGCCAGCAGCTCAGGGACCGGGGAGCTGTTTTTT.

The V call is TRBV14, the J call TRBJ1-5, with D uncertain. Germline loops: CDR1 SGHDN, CDR2 FVKESK. Trimming stripped 4 bases from V and 6 bases from J, with 10 bases between. The CDR3 sequence is 13 residues long. For the CDR3, the DNA is TGTGCCAGCAGCCCAGATTCAGTTCAGCCCCAGCATTTT. Residues: CASSPDSVQPQHF. Supplemented by reference TRBV14 and TRBJ1-5, the full variable domain reads EAGVTQFPSHSVIEKGQTVTLRCDPISGHDNLYWYRRVMGKEIKFLLHFVKESKQDESGMPNNRFLAERTGGTYSTLKVQPAELEDSGVYFCASSPDSVQPQHFGDGTRLSIL.